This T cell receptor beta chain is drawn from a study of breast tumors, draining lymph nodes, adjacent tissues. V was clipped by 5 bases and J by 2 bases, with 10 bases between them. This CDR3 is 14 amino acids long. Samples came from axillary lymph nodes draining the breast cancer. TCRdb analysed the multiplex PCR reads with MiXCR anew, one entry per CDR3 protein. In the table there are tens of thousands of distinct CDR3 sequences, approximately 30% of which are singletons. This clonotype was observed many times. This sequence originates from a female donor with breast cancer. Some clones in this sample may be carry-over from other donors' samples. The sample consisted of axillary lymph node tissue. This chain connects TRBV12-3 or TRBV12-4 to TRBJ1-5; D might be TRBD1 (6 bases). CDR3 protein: CASSRSGGNQPQHF. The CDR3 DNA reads TGTGCCAGCAGTCGGTCAGGGGGCAATCAGCCCCAGCATTTT.